This entry concerns a single T cell receptor (beta chain). Its antigen is unidentified. Unique molecular identifiers were built into the TCR beta cDNA libraries. Using its own MiXCR run on the PCR reads, TCRdb lists one record per CDR3 protein. The sample records about 460,000 distinct CDR3 sequences, roughly 45% being singletons. These data belong to a study of post-analysis software for immune sequencing data. The study, taken as a whole, reports: When patients were compared with controls, about five TRBV segments were more frequent, TRBV5-6, TRBV5-1 and TRBV20-1 among them.

Germline V gene sequence: CDR1 MDHEN, CDR2 SYDVKM. Trimming left V 6 bases short and J 2 bases short, with 11 bases between. This CDR3 contains 14 residues. The chain uses TRBV28 and TRBJ2-1; D not certain. The source is a girl aged 10 to 17 with multiple sclerosis. Sequencing used blood. The CDR3 is CASRGGITYNEQFF. The CDR3 nucleotides read TGTGCCAGCAGGGGTGGTATCACCTACAATGAGCAGTTCTTC.